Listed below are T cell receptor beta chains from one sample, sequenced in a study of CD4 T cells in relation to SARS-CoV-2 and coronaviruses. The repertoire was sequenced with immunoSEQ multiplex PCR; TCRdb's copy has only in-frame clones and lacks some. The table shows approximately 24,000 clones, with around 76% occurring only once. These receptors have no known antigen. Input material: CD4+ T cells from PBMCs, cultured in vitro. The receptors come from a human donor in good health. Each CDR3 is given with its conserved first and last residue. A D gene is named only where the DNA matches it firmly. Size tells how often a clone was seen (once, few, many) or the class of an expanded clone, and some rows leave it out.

CDR3aa: CASATGGATDTQYF
CDR3nt: TGCGCCAGCGCGACAGGGGGCGCCACAGATACGCAGTATTTT
d_gene: TRBD1
abundance: NA
v_gene: TRBV5-1
j_gene: TRBJ2-3

CDR3aa: CASYLMDKSSYEQYF
CDR3nt: TGTGCCAGCTACCTAATGGACAAAAGCTCCTACGAGCAGTACTTC
d_gene: NA
abundance: NA
v_gene: TRBV27
j_gene: TRBJ2-7

CDR3aa: CAILDRSSETQYF
CDR3nt: TGTGCCATCCTGGACAGGAGCAGTGAGACCCAGTACTTC
d_gene: TRBD1
abundance: NA
v_gene: TRBV25-1
j_gene: TRBJ2-5

CDR3aa: CASSLDVVGRITEAFF
CDR3nt: TGTGCCAGCAGTTTAGATGTTGTCGGGAGGATCACTGAAGCTTTCTTT
d_gene: NA
abundance: once
v_gene: TRBV28
j_gene: TRBJ1-1

CDR3aa: CASSSLLGTLSGNTIYF
CDR3nt: TGTGCCAGCAGCTCTTTACTCGGGACACTCTCTGGAAACACCATATATTTT
d_gene: NA
abundance: few
v_gene: TRBV11-2
j_gene: TRBJ1-3

CDR3aa: CASSNEYNEKLFF
CDR3nt: TGTGCCAGCAGCAACGAGTATAATGAAAAACTGTTTTTT
d_gene: NA
abundance: once
v_gene: TRBV5-8
j_gene: TRBJ1-4

CDR3aa: CASSLHLDILEAFF
CDR3nt: TGTGCCAGCAGCCTACATTTGGACATACTTGAAGCTTTCTTT
d_gene: NA
abundance: NA
v_gene: TRBV21-1
j_gene: TRBJ1-1

CDR3aa: CASSQVAPMFEQYF
CDR3nt: TGCGCCAGCAGCCAAGTTGCGCCCATGTTCGAGCAGTACTTC
d_gene: NA
abundance: NA
v_gene: TRBV4-1
j_gene: TRBJ2-7

CDR3aa: CASRPTSGGTYEQYF
CDR3nt: TGCGCCAGCAGGCCTACTAGCGGGGGAACCTACGAGCAGTACTTC
d_gene: TRBD2
abundance: NA
v_gene: TRBV5-1
j_gene: TRBJ2-7

CDR3aa: CASSLGQGDEKLFF
CDR3nt: TGTGCCAGCAGCTTAGGACAGGGCGATGAAAAACTGTTTTTT
d_gene: TRBD1
abundance: NA
v_gene: TRBV7-9
j_gene: TRBJ1-4

CDR3aa: CASSLWGQTHF
CDR3nt: TGTGCCAGCAGTTTATGGGGACAGACCCACTTT
d_gene: TRBD1
abundance: few
v_gene: TRBV12-3/TRBV12-4
j_gene: TRBJ1-5

CDR3aa: CASSPPGGAETQYF
CDR3nt: TGTGCCAGCAGCCCTCCTGGCGGGGCAGAGACCCAGTACTTC
d_gene: NA
abundance: NA
v_gene: TRBV28
j_gene: TRBJ2-5

CDR3aa: CASSQVSKEPYEQYF
CDR3nt: TGTGCCAGCAGCCAAGTTTCCAAGGAACCCTACGAGCAGTACTTC
d_gene: NA
abundance: NA
v_gene: TRBV3-1/TRBV3-2
j_gene: TRBJ2-7

CDR3aa: CASSIDRGDRPYEQYF
CDR3nt: TGTGCCAGTAGTATAGATCGGGGAGACAGACCCTACGAGCAGTACTTC
d_gene: NA
abundance: once
v_gene: TRBV19
j_gene: TRBJ2-7

CDR3aa: CASSLARPGDEQYF
CDR3nt: TGCGCCAGCAGCTTGGCCAGGCCGGGCGACGAGCAGTACTTC
d_gene: NA
abundance: NA
v_gene: TRBV5-1
j_gene: TRBJ2-7

CDR3aa: CASSLPPGGPMNTEAFF
CDR3nt: TGTGCCAGCAGCTTGCCTCCAGGAGGGCCAATGAACACTGAAGCTTTCTTT
d_gene: NA
abundance: NA
v_gene: TRBV5-6
j_gene: TRBJ1-1

CDR3aa: CATSRIPGRGKADTQYF
CDR3nt: TGTGCCACCAGCAGGATTCCGGGACGGGGGAAGGCAGATACGCAGTATTTT
d_gene: NA
abundance: once
v_gene: TRBV15
j_gene: TRBJ2-3

CDR3aa: CASSLVVDIYNEQFF
CDR3nt: TGTGCCAGCAGCTTAGTCGTAGACATCTACAATGAGCAGTTCTTC
d_gene: NA
abundance: NA
v_gene: TRBV11-2
j_gene: TRBJ2-1

CDR3aa: CASSVFGGTSGGNEQFF
CDR3nt: TGTGCCAGCAGCGTTTTTGGCGGGACTAGCGGGGGGAATGAGCAGTTCTTC
d_gene: TRBD2
abundance: NA
v_gene: TRBV7-3
j_gene: TRBJ2-1

CDR3aa: CASTGVLEQFF
CDR3nt: TGTGCCAGCACTGGCGTTCTGGAGCAGTTCTTC
d_gene: NA
abundance: NA
v_gene: TRBV2
j_gene: TRBJ2-1

CDR3aa: CASSLGQESYNEQFF
CDR3nt: TGCGCCAGCAGCTTGGGACAGGAATCCTACAATGAGCAGTTCTTC
d_gene: NA
abundance: NA
v_gene: TRBV5-1
j_gene: TRBJ2-1